Below are 25 T cell receptor beta chains sequenced from a single sample in a study of monozygotic twins with cystic fibrosis. Assay used: immunoSEQ multiplex PCR; TCRdb lists only in-frame clones, some missing. This table holds around 17,000 clones, around 97% found once. Source material: blood. The receptors come from a girl aged 2 to 9 with cystic fibrosis.

This chain connects TRBV7-6 to TRBJ1-1; D gene uncertain. Germline values: CDR1 SGHVS, CDR2 FNYEAQ. V was pared by 2 bases and J by 2 bases, with 9 bases between. CDR3 length equals 14 residues. In nucleotides, the CDR3 is TGTGCCAGCAGCTTACAACACTTTAACACTGAAGCTTTCTTT. It specifies CASSLQHFNTEAFF.

The V and J genes are TRBV6-5 and TRBJ2-7, with TRBD1 matching 7 bases. Germline lookup yields CDR1 MNHEY and CDR2 SVGAGI. This CDR3 contains 14 residues. V lost 2 bases and J lost 3; bases outside the gene matches: 4. This chain's CDR3 is CASSYGTDLYEQYF. CDR3 in DNA: TGTGCCAGCAGTTACGGGACAGACCTCTACGAGCAGTACTTC.

J is TRBJ1-1 and V is TRBV7-9; 7 bases align to TRBD1. This CDR3 is 17 amino acids long. V dropped 2 bases and J dropped 8; count of bases not matched to a gene: 17. In germline, CDR1 is SEHNR, CDR2 FQNEAQ (reference sequence). CDR3 sequence (DNA): TGTGCCAGCAGCTTACCCGGATCTTCAGGGGGAGAAAAAGAAGCTTTCTTT. Amino acid sequence: CASSLPGSSGGEKEAFF. Looking up the rest from reference TRBV7-9 and TRBJ1-1 gives the full variable domain: DTGVSQNPRHKITKRGQNVTFRCDPISEHNRLYWYRQTLGQGPEFLTYFQNEAQLEKSRLLSDRFSAERPKGSFSTLEIQRTEQGDSAMYLCASSLPGSSGGEKEAFFGQGTRLTVV.

This chain joins TRBV7-9 and TRBJ1-2; the D gene is possibly TRBD1 (5 bases). The CDR3 covers 15 residues. Germline CDR1 is SEHNR and CDR2 is FQNEAQ (reference sequence). V was shortened by 1 base and J by 1 base, with 10 bases between the two germline ends. CDR3 DNA sequence: TGTGCCAGCAGCTTAGATGGACAAAATAACTATGGCTACACCTTC. Translating gives CASSLDGQNNYGYTF.

The chain joins TRBV10-3 to TRBJ2-7; D ambiguous. With 8 bases removed from V and 2 bases from J, the gap between germline ends came to 10 bases. The CDR3 is 12 residues long. Germline CDR1 is ENHRY and CDR2 is SYGVKD. The CDR3: CAIGEETYEQYF. In DNA form, the CDR3 reads TGTGCCATCGGCGAGGAAACCTACGAGCAGTACTTC.

The rearrangement uses TRBV11-2 and TRBJ2-7, with 7 bases matching TRBD2. The length of the CDR3 is 15 residues. V was clipped by 5 bases and J by 5 bases; unmatched bases: 12. The germline V gene encodes CDR1 SGHAT and CDR2 FQNNGV. CDR3: CASSPGTTSSHEQYF. The CDR3 DNA sequence: TGTGCCAGCAGCCCCGGGACTACAAGCAGCCACGAGCAGTACTTC.

The rearrangement uses TRBV4-3 and TRBJ2-7; TRBD1 is a possible D gene (5 bases). With 0 bases removed from V and 10 bases from J, the gap between germline ends came to 16 bases. This CDR3 has 14 residues. Germline-derived CDR1 and CDR2 are LGHNA and YSLEER. The CDR3 bases are TGCGCCAGCAGCCAAGAGAGTTCTTTCCAGGGCCAGTACTTC. It encodes CASSQESSFQGQYF.

J is TRBJ2-7 and V is TRBV19, with D possibly being TRBD1 (6 bases). CDR3 length: 14 amino acids. The V end was cut by 3 bases, the J end by 6 bases, with 15 bases between. CDR1 and CDR2 from the germline V gene are LNHDA and SQIVND (reference sequence). The CDR3 DNA sequence: TGTGCCAGTAGTATTGGCAGGGGTTCGTCCGAGCAGTACTTC. This gives the protein CASSIGRGSSEQYF.

In this sample, this clone turned up once. The chain employs TRBV9 and TRBJ2-3, with 15 bases lining up with TRBD2. Germline values: CDR1 SGDLS, CDR2 YYNGEE. J was trimmed by 7 bases and V by 4 bases; bases with no gene match: 13. The CDR3 consists of 18 residues. The CDR3 DNA follows: TGTGCCAGCAGCCCCGCGGCAGGACTAGCGGGGGGGCTGAATACGCAGTATTTT. Translating it yields CASSPAAGLAGGLNTQYF.

V gene TRBV2 combines with J gene TRBJ2-1, with a tentative D call TRBD2 (5 bases). The CDR3 is 16 amino acids. Germline assignment: CDR1 SNHLY and CDR2 FYNNEI. Trimming cost V 7 bases and J 4 bases, with 20 bases left between them. The CDR3 loop reads CASIRTTKDHYNEQFF. The DNA for the CDR3 is TGTGCCAGCATCAGGACGACTAAGGACCATTACAATGAGCAGTTCTTC.

V is TRBV9 and J is TRBJ2-7; D ambiguous. Trimming took 4 bases from V and 5 from J, leaving 19 bases between them. Per germline, CDR1 SGDLS and CDR2 YYNGEE. This CDR3 contains 15 residues. In nucleotides, the CDR3 is TGTGCCAGCAGCCTCTCCCCCCAGGCCGTCCACGAGCAGTACTTC. The encoded protein is CASSLSPQAVHEQYF. Full variable domain (rest looked up from reference TRBV9 and TRBJ2-7): DSGVTQTPKHLITATGQRVTLRCSPRSGDLSVYWYQQSLDQGLQFLIQYYNGEERAKGNILERFSAQQFPDLHSELNLSSLELGDSALYFCASSLSPQAVHEQYFGPGTRLTVT.

V usage is TRBV10-3 and J usage is TRBJ1-5, with D possibly being TRBD1 (6 bases). V gave up 3 bases and J gave up 2 bases, with 11 bases separating them. This CDR3 is built from 15 residues. Germline-derived CDR1 and CDR2 are ENHRY and SYGVKD. CDR3 coding DNA: TGTGCCATCAGTGAAACAGGGAGCGGCAATCAGCCCCAGCATTTT. Amino acid sequence: CAISETGSGNQPQHF.

The V and J genes are TRBV6-5 and TRBJ1-1; D gene unclear. Germline V lookup: CDR1 MNHEY, CDR2 SVGAGI. The CDR3 runs 15 residues. V lost 6 bases and J 5 bases, leaving 19 bases between the germline ends. This CDR3 is CASRPSVFRTTEAFF. The CDR3 DNA is TGTGCCAGCAGACCCTCTGTGTTCAGAACAACTGAAGCTTTCTTT.

This clone was counted once. The chain carries TRBV18 and TRBJ2-3, with TRBD1 matching over 8 bases. V trimming: 3 bases; J trimming: 11 bases; junction bases outside the gene matches: 13. Germline-derived CDR1 and CDR2 are KGHSH and LQKENI. This CDR3 comprises 15 residues. CDR3 sequence: CASSPPGGRDRGQYF. The CDR3 region has the DNA TGTGCCAGCTCACCCCCCGGGGGCCGCGACAGGGGGCAGTATTTT. Supplemented by reference TRBV18 and TRBJ2-3, the full variable domain reads NAGVMQNPRHLVRRRGQEARLRCSPMKGHSHVYWYRQLPEEGLKFMVYLQKENIIDESGMPKERFSAEFPKEGPSILRIQQVVRGDSAAYFCASSPPGGRDRGQYFGPGTRLTVL.

The V gene is TRBV6-5, the J gene TRBJ1-4, with D possibly TRBD1 on 5 matching bases. V was cut by 6 bases and J by 3 bases, with 11 bases left in between. The CDR3 consists of 14 residues. CDR1 is MNHEY and CDR2 is SVGAGI in the germline V gene. DNA of the CDR3: TGTGCCAGCAGCCCCGGGACGGCTAATGAAAAACTGTTTTTT. This sequence encodes CASSPGTANEKLFF.

The genes are TRBV7-9 and TRBJ2-7; D ambiguous. The V end lost 4 bases, the J end lost 5 bases, and 9 bases lay between the germline ends. The germline V gene encodes CDR1 SEHNR and CDR2 FQNEAQ (reference sequence). The length of the CDR3 is 12 residues. CDR3 protein: CASSSPQDEQYF. DNA for the CDR3: TGTGCCAGCAGCTCTCCCCAGGACGAGCAGTACTTC.

The genes are TRBV7-6 and TRBJ1-1, with D possibly being TRBD1 (6 bases). CDR3 size: 13 residues. V was cut by 8 bases and J by 2 bases, with 12 bases left in between. CDR1 SGHVS and CDR2 FNYEAQ come from the germline V gene. The CDR3 region has the DNA TGTGCCAGCTCACAGGGTTTTAACACTGAAGCTTTCTTT. Its translation: CASSQGFNTEAFF.

V gene TRBV6-5 combines with J gene TRBJ2-7, with no clear D. Deletions cut 6 bases from V and 3 bases from J, with 12 bases between. The germline V gene has CDR1 MNHEY and CDR2 SVGAGI. This CDR3 contains 13 residues. In nucleotides, the CDR3 is TGTGCCAGCAGATCACCCTACAGCTACGAGCAGTACTTC. This encodes CASRSPYSYEQYF.

This clone was found once. The chain uses TRBV6-1 and TRBJ2-7; tentatively, D is TRBD1 or TRBD2 (5 bases each). The CDR3 sequence is 14 residues long. Looked up from germline, CDR1 is MNHNS and CDR2 is SASEGT. Trimming shortened V by 6 bases and J by 2 bases, and 14 bases separated the two germline ends. This CDR3 is CASSPGPRTYEQYF. The CDR3 DNA sequence: TGTGCCAGCAGCCCGGGACCCAGGACCTACGAGCAGTACTTC.

This sequence joins TRBV27 and TRBJ2-1; 11 bases fit TRBD2. V lost 8 bases to trimming and J lost 6 bases; unmatched junction nucleotides: 9. The CDR3 totals 15 residues. Germline CDR1 reads MNHEY; CDR2 reads SMNVEV (reference sequence). Here the CDR3 reads CASGLAGGFFNEQFF. The CDR3 DNA is TGTGCCAGCGGTCTAGCGGGGGGCTTCTTCAATGAGCAGTTCTTC.

CDR3 region: CASSPTGFEQYF. CDR3 bases: TGTGCCAGCAGCCCGACAGGGTTCGAGCAGTACTTC. The chain is built from TRBV5-5 and TRBJ2-7; TRBD1 matches at 7 bases. This CDR3 region has 12 residues. Per the germline V gene, CDR1 is SGHKS and CDR2 is YYEKEE (reference sequence). V lost 4 bases and J lost 6; bases outside the gene matches: 4. The full variable domain, its missing parts supplied by reference TRBV5-5 and TRBJ2-7, is DAGVTQSPTHLIKTRGQQVTLRCSPISGHKSVSWYQQVLGQGPQFIFQYYEKEERGRGNFPDRFSARQFPNYSSELNVNALLLGDSALYLCASSPTGFEQYFGPGTRLTVT.

The sample holds one count of this clone. The chain links TRBV14 to TRBJ2-5, with 7 bases matching TRBD2. Per the germline V gene, CDR1 is SGHDN and CDR2 is FVKESK. CDR3 size: 15 residues. The V segment lost 3 bases and the J segment 5 bases; nucleotides outside the gene matches: 9. The CDR3: CASSQGGFTMETQYF. The CDR3 nucleotides are TGTGCCAGCAGCCAGGGGGGGTTCACGATGGAGACCCAGTACTTC.

The J gene is TRBJ1-2, the V gene TRBV4-1; D not certain. Germline CDR1 reads MGHRA; CDR2 reads YSYEKL. Trimming removed 0 bases from V and 4 bases from J, with 12 bases in between. This CDR3 is built from 15 residues. CDR3 in DNA: TGCGCCAGCAGCCAAGAGGGTGCAAGGCGCTATGGCTACACCTTC. It is translated as CASSQEGARRYGYTF.

V is TRBV5-5 and J is TRBJ2-3; 10 bases align to TRBD2. The trim removed 4 bases at V and 2 bases at J, leaving 4 bases unmatched. Per the germline V gene, CDR1 is SGHKS and CDR2 is YYEKEE (reference sequence). The CDR3 sequence is 15 residues long. DNA for the CDR3: TGTGCCAGCAGCCACAGCGGGGGGGTCACAGATACGCAGTATTTT. This translates into CASSHSGGVTDTQYF.

V usage is TRBV9 and J usage is TRBJ1-6, with unresolved D. CDR3 length equals 13 residues. V lost 4 bases and J lost 7, with 9 bases in between. Germline V gene data show CDR1 as SGDLS and CDR2 as YYNGEE. The CDR3 nucleotides are TGTGCCAGCAGCCTGAGTGGCAATTCACCCCTCCACTTT. This sequence encodes CASSLSGNSPLHF.